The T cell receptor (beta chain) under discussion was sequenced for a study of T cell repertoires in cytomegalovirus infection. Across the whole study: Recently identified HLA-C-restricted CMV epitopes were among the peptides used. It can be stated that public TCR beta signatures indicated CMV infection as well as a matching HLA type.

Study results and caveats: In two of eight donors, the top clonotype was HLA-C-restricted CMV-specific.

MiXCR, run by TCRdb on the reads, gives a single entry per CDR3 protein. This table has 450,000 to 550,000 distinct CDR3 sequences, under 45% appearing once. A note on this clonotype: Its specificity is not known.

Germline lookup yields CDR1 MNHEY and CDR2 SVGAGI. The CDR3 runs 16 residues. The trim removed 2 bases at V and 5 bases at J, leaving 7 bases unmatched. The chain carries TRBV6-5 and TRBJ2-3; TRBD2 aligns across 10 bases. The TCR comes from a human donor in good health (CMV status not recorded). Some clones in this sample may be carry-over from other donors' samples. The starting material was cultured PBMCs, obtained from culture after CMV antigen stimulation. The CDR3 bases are TGTGCCAGCAGTTACGGAAGCGGGAGGGCGGGAGATACGCAGTATTTT. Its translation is CASSYGSGRAGDTQYF.